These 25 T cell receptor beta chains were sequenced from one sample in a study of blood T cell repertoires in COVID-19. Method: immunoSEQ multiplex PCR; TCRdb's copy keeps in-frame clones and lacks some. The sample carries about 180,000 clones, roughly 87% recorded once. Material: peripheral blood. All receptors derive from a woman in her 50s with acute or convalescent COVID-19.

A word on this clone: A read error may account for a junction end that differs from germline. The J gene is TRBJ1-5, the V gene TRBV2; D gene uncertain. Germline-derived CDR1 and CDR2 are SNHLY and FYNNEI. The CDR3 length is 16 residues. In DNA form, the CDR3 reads TGTGCCAGCAGTCAAGCGGTAGTGAATAGCAATCAGCCCCAGCATTTT. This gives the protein CASSQAVVNSNQPQHF.

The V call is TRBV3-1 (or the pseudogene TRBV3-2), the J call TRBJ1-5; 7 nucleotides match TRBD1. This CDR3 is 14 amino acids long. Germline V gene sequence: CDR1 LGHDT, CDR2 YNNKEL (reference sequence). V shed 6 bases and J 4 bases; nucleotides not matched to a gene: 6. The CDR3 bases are TGTGCCAGCAGTCAACAGGGGAGTAATCAGCCCCAGCATTTT. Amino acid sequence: CASSQQGSNQPQHF.

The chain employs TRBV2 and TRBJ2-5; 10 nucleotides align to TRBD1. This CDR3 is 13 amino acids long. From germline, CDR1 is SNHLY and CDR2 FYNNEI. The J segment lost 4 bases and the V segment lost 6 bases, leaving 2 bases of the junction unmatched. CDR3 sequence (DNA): TGTGCCAGCAGAGGACAGGGGGGAGAGACCCAGTACTTC. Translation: CASRGQGGETQYF.

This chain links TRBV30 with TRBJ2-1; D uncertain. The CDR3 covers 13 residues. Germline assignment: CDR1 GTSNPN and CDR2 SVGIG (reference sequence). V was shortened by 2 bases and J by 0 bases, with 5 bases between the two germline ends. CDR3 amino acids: CAWSSSSYNEQFF. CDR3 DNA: TGTGCCTGGAGTTCGAGCTCCTACAATGAGCAGTTCTTC.

In nucleotides, the CDR3 is TGTGCCAGCAGTTTTTACAACAATGAGCAGTTCTTC. This sequence encodes CASSFYNNEQFF. The chain employs TRBV12-3 or TRBV12-4 and TRBJ2-1; D unresolved. The CDR3 runs to 12 residues. Trimming removed 3 bases at V and 5 bases at J, with 5 bases between.

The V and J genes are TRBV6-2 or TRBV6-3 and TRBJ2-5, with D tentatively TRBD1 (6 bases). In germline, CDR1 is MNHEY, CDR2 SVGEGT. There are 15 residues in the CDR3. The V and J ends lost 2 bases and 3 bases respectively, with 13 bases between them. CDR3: CASSYQDSREETQYF. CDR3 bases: TGTGCCAGCAGTTACCAGGACAGCCGCGAAGAGACCCAGTACTTC.

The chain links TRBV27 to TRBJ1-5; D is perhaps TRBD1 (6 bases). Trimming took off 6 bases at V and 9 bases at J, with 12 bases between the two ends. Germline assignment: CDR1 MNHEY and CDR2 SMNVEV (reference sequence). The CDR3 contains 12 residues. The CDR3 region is CASRRGGWPQHF. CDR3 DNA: TGTGCCAGCAGACGAGGGGGTTGGCCCCAGCATTTT.

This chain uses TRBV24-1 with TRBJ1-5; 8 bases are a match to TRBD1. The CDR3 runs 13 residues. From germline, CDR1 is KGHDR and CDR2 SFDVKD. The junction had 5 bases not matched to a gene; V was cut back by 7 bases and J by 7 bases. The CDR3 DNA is TGTGCCACCAGGACAGGGGAGGGCCAGCCCCAGCATTTT. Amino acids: CATRTGEGQPQHF.

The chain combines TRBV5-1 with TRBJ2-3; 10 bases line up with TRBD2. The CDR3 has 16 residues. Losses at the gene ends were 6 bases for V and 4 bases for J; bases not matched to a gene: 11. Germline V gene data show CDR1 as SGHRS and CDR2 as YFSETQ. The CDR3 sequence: CASTASGSSKADTQYF. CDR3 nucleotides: TGCGCCAGCACGGCTAGCGGGAGTAGCAAAGCAGATACGCAGTATTTT.

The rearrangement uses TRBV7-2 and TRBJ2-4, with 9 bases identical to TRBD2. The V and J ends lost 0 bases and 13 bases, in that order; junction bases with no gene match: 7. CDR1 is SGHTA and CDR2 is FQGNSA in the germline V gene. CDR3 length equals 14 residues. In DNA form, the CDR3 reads TGTGCCAGCAGCTTAGCGGCGCTAGCGGGGCCCCAGTACTTC. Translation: CASSLAALAGPQYF.

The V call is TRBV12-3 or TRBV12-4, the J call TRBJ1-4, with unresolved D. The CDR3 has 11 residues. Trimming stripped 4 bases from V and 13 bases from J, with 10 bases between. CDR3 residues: CASSYYEGLFF. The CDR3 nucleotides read TGTGCCAGCAGTTATTATGAGGGACTGTTTTTT.

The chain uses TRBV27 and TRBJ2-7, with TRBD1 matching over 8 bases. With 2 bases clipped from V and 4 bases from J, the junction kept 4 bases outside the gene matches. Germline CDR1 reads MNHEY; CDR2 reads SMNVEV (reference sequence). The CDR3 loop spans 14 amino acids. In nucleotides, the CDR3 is TGTGCCAGCAGTTTAGGCAACAGGGGGTACGAGCAGTACTTC. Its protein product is CASSLGNRGYEQYF.

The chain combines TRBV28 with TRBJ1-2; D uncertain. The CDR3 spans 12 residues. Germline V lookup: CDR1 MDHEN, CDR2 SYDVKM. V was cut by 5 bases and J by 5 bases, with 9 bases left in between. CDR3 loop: CASSPRGYGYTF. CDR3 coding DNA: TGTGCCAGCAGTCCGCGGGGTTATGGCTACACCTTC.

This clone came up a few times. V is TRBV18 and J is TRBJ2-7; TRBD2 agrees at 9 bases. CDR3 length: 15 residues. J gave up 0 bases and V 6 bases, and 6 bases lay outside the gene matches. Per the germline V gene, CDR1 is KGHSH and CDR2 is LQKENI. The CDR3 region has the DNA TGTGCCAGCTCCGATATGGGACTAGCCTCCTACGAGCAGTACTTC. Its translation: CASSDMGLASYEQYF.

CDR3 DNA: TGCGCCAGCAGCCAAGGTTTTGAGGTCGATACGCAGTATTTT. Protein sequence: CASSQGFEVDTQYF. J is TRBJ2-3 and V is TRBV4-3; D is undetermined. CDR1 and CDR2 (germline): LGHNA, YSLEER. Trimming removed 1 base at V and 6 bases at J, with 11 bases between. CDR3 size: 14 residues.

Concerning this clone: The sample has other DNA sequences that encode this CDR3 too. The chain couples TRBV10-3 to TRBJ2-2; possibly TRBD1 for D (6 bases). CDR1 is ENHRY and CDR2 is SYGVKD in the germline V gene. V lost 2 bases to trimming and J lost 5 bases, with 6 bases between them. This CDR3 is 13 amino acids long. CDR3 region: CAISERGTGELFF. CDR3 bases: TGTGCCATCAGTGAGAGGGGGACCGGGGAGCTGTTTTTT.

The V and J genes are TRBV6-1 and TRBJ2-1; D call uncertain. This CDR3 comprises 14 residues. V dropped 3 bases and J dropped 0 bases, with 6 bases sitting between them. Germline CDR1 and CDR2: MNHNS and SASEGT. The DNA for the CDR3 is TGTGCCAGCAGTGAGATGAGCTCCTACAATGAGCAGTTCTTC. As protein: CASSEMSSYNEQFF.

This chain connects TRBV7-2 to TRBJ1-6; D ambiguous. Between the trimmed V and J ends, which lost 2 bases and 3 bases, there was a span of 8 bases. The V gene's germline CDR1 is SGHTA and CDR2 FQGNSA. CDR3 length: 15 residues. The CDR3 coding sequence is TGTGCCAGCAGCTTACGGGGAGACTATAATTCACCCCTCCACTTT. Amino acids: CASSLRGDYNSPLHF.

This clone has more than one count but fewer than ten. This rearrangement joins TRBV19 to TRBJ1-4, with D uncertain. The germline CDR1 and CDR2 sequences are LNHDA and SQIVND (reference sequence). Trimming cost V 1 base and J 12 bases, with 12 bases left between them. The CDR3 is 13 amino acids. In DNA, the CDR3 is TGTGCCAGTAGTATAGTCGGGGAGGTGCAACTGTTTTTT. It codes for CASSIVGEVQLFF.

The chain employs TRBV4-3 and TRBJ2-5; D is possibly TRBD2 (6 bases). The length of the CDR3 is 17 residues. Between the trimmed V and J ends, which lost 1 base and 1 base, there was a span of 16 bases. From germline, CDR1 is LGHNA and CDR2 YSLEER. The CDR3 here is CASSQAPNGGIQETQYF. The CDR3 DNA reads TGCGCCAGCAGCCAAGCCCCCAATGGGGGGATCCAAGAGACCCAGTACTTC.

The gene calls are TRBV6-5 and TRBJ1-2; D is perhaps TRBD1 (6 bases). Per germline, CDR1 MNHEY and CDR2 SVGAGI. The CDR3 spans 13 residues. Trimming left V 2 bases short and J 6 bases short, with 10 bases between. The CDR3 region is CASSYLTGNGYTF. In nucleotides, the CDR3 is TGTGCCAGCAGTTACCTAACAGGGAATGGCTACACCTTC.

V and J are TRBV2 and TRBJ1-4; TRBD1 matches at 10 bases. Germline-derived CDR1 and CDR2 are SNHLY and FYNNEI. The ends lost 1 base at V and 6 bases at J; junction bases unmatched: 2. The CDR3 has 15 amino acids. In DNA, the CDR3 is TGTGCCAGCAGTGAAGGGACAGGGGGGTATGAAAAACTGTTTTTT. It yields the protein CASSEGTGGYEKLFF.

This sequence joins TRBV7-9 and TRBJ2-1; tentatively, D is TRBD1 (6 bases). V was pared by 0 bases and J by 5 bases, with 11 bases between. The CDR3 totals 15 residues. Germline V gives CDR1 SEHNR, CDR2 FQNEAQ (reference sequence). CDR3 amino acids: CASSLAQGGDNEQFF. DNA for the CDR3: TGTGCCAGCAGCTTAGCACAGGGTGGGGACAATGAGCAGTTCTTC.

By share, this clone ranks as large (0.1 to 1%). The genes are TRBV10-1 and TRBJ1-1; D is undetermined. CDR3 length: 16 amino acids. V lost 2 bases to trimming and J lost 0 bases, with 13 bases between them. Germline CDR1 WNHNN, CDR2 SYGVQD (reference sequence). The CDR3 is CASSENPGSMNTEAFF. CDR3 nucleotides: TGCGCCAGCAGTGAGAATCCGGGGTCAATGAACACTGAAGCTTTCTTT.

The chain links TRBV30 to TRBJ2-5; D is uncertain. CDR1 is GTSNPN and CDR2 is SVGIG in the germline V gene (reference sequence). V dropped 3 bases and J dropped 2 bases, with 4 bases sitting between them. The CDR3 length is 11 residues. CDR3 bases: TGTGCCTGGAGCAGGCAAGAGACCCAGTACTTC. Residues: CAWSRQETQYF.